This T cell receptor beta chain was retrieved from a study of tumor-infiltrating lymphocytes in primary liver carcinoma. Background on the study: Spanning 4.2 to 10 cm, the tumors were T1-T3 N0M0. Study-level results: Whereas tumor region pairs overlapped more, tumor-adjacent and tumor-blood pairs overlapped less.

With regard to this clonotype: The antigen is not known.

Production of TCR beta cDNA used 500 ng total RNA together with a constant-region primer. TCR beta libraries came from three nested multiplex PCR rounds using slightly modified ARM-PCR. The two initial PCR rounds, roughly 9 cycles each, used TRBV1-TRBV30 forward and C-beta reverse primers. From the multiplex PCR reads, TCRdb called clonotypes with MiXCR, one entry per CDR3 protein. The sample shows 65,000 to 90,000 distinct CDR3 sequences, 55% to 85% of them seen only once. DNA and RNA were both co-extracted from approximately 20-30 mg of bulk tissue that had not been sorted. Every tumor sample had over 85% viable tumor cells. V was pared by 5 bases and J by 2 bases, with 16 bases between. CDR3 size: 15 residues. From germline, CDR1 is MDHEN and CDR2 SYDVKM.

This receptor was obtained from a man aged 40-49 years with primary liver carcinoma and hepatitis B virus infection. The sequenced material came from liver tumor tissue from sampling region 1. Subset given: tumor region T1, superior pole. The rearrangement links TRBV28 to TRBJ2-7; tentatively, D is TRBD1 (6 bases). The CDR3 coding sequence is TGTGCCAGCAGTCCAACCGGGACAAAGCCCTACGAGCAGTACTTC. Its protein product is CASSPTGTKPYEQYF.